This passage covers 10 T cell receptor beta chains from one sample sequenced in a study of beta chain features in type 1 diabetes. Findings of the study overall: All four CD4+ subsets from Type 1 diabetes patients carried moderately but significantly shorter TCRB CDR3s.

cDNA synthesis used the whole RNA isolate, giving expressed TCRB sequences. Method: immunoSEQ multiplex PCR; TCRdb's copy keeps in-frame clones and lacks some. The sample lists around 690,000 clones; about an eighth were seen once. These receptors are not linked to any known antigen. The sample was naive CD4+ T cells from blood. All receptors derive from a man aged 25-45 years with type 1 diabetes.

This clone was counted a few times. CDR3 in DNA: TGTGCCAGCTCACGGGACAGGGACGAGCAGTACTTC. It specifies CASSRDRDEQYF. The chain couples TRBV18 to TRBJ2-7, with 9 bases that match TRBD1. V shed 4 bases and J 5 bases; nucleotides not matched to a gene: 0. Per germline, CDR1 KGHSH and CDR2 LQKENI. This CDR3 region has 12 residues.

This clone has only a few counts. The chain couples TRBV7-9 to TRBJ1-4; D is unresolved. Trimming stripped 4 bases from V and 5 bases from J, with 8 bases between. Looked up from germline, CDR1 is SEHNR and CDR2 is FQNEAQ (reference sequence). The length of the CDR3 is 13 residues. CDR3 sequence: CASSSDGNEKLFF. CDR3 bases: TGTGCCAGCAGCTCGGACGGAAATGAAAAACTGTTTTTT.

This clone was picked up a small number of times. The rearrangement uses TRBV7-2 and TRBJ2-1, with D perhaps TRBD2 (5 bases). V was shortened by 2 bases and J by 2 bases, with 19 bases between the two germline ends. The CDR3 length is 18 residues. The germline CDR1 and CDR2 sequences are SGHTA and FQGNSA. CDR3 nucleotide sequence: TGTGCCAGCAGCTTATTGGCTAGCCGGTTATTAACCTACAATGAGCAGTTCTTC. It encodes CASSLLASRLLTYNEQFF.

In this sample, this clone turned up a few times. The CDR3 DNA is TGTGCCAGCTCACCAGGGGCAGACACTGAAGCTTTCTTT. Protein product: CASSPGADTEAFF. The chain is built from TRBV18 and TRBJ1-1; possibly TRBD1 for D (5 bases). Trimming stripped 2 bases from V and 3 bases from J, with 7 bases between. From germline, CDR1 is KGHSH and CDR2 LQKENI. The CDR3 sequence is 13 residues long.

The CDR3 coding sequence is TGTGCCAGCAGCATCAGGTCCTCTGGGGCCAACGTCCTGACTTTC. Encoded protein: CASSIRSSGANVLTF. The J gene is TRBJ2-6, the V gene TRBV7-2, with D unresolved. Germline values: CDR1 SGHTA, CDR2 FQGNSA. The CDR3 has 15 residues. The ends were cut back, 5 bases at V and 0 bases at J, with 8 bases in the middle.

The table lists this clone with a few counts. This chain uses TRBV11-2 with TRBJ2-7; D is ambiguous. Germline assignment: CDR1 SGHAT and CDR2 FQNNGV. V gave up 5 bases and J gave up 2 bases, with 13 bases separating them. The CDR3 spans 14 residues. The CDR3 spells CASSPPAAPYEQYF. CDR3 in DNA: TGTGCCAGCAGCCCCCCCGCGGCCCCCTACGAGCAGTACTTC.

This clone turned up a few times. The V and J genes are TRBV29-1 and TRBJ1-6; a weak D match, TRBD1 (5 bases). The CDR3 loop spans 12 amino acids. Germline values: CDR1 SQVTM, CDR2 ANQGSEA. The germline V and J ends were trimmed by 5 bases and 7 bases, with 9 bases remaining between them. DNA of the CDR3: TGCAGCGTTCAGGACAAGAATTCACCCCTCCACTTT. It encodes CSVQDKNSPLHF. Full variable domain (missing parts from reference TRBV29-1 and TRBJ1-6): SAVISQKPSRDICQRGTSLTIQCQVDSQVTMMFWYRQQPGQSLTLIATANQGSEATYESGFVIDKFPISRPNLTFSTLTVSNMSPEDSSIYLCSVQDKNSPLHFGNGTRLTVT.

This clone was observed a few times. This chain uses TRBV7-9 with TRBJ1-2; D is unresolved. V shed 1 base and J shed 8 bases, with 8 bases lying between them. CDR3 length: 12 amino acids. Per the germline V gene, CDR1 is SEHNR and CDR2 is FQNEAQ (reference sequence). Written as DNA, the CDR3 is TGTGCCAGCAGCTTAGAGTGGGGAGGCTACACCTTC. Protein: CASSLEWGGYTF.

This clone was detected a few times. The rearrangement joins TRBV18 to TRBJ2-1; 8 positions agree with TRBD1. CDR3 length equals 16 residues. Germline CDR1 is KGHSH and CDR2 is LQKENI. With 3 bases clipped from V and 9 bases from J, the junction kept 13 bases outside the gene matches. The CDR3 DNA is TGTGCCAGCTCACCCTCGACCGCAGGGGGCTTGGTTGAGCAGTTCTTC. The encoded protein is CASSPSTAGGLVEQFF.

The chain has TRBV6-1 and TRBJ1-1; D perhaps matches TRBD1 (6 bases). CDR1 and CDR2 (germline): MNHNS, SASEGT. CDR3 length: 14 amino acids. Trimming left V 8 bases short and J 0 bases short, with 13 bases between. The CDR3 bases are TGTGCCAGCGGGGTGACAGGCCTGAACACTGAAGCTTTCTTT. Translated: CASGVTGLNTEAFF.